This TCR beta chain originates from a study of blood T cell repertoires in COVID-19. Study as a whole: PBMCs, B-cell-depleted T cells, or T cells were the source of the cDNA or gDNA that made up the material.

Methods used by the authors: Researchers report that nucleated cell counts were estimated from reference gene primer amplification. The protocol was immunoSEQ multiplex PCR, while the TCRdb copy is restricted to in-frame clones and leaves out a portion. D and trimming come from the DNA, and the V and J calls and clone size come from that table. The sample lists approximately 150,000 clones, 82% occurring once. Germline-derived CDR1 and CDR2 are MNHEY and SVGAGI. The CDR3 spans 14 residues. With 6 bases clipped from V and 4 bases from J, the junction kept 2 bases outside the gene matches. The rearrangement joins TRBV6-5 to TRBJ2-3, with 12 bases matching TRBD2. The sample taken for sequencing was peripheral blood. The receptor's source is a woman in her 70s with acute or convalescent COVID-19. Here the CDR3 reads CASRTSGGADTQYF. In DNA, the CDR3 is TGTGCCAGCAGGACTAGCGGGGGCGCAGATACGCAGTATTTT.